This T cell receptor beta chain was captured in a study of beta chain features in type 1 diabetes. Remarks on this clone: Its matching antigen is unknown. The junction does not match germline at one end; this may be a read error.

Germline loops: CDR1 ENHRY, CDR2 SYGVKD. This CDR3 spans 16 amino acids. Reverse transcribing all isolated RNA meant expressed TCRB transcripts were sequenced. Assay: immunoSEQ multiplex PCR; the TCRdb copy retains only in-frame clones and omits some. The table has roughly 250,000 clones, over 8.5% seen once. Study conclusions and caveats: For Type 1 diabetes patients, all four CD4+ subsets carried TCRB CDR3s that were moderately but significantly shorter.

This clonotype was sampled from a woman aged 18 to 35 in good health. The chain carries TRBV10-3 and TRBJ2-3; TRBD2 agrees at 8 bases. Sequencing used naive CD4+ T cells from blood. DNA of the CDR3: TGTGCCAGCAGTTACTCCGGGACTAGGGGTACAGATACGCAGTATTTT. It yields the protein CASSYSGTRGTDTQYF.